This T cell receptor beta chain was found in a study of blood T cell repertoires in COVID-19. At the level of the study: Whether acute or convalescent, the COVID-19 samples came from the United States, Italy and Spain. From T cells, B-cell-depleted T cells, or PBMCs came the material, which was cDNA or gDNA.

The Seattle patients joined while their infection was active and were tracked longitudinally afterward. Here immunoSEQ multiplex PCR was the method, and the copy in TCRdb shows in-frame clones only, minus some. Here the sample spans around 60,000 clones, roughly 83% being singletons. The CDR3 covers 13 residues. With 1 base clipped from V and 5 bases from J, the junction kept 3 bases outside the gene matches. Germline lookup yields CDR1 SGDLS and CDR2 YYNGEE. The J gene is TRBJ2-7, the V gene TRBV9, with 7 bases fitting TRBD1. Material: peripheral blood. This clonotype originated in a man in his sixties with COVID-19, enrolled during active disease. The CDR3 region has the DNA TGTGCCAGCAGCGTACAGGGGGAAAACGAGCAGTACTTC. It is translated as CASSVQGENEQYF.